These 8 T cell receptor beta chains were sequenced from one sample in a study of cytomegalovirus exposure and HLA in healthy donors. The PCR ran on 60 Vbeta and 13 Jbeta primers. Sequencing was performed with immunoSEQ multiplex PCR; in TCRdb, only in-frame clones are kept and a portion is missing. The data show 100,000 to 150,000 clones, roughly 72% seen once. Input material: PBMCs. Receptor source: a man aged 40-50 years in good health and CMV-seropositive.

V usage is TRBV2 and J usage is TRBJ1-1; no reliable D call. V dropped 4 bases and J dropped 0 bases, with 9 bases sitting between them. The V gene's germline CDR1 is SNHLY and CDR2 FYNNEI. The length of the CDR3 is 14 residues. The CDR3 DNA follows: TGTGCCAGCAGTGGGTTGCGGGTGAACACTGAAGCTTTCTTT. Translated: CASSGLRVNTEAFF.

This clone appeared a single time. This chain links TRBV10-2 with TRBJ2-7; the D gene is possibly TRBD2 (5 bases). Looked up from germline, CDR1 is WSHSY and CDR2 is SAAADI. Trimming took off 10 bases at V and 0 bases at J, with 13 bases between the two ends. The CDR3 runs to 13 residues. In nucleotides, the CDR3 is TGCGCCACCGTCTCCGGGAACTCCTACGAGCAGTACTTC. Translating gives CATVSGNSYEQYF.

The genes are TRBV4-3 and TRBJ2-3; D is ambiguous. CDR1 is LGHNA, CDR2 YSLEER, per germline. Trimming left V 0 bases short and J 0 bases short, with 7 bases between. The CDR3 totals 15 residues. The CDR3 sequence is CASSQETPSTDTQYF. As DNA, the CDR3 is TGCGCCAGCAGCCAAGAGACTCCCAGCACAGATACGCAGTATTTT.

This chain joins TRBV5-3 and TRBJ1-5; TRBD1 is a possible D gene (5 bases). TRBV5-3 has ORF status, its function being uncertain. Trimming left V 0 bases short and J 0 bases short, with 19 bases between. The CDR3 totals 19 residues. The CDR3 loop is CARSLEGRVARNSNQPQHF. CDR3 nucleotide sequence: TGTGCCAGAAGCTTGGAGGGCAGGGTGGCAAGAAATAGCAATCAGCCCCAGCATTTT.

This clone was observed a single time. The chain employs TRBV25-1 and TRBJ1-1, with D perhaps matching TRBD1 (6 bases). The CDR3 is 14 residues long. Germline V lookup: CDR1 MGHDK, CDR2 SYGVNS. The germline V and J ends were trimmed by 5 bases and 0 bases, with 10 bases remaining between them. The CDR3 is CASSRGKVNTEAFF. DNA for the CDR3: TGTGCCAGCAGTAGGGGGAAGGTGAACACTGAAGCTTTCTTT. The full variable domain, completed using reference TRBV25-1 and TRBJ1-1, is EADIYQTPRYLVIGTGKKITLECSQTMGHDKMYWYQQDPGMELHLIHYSYGVNSTEKGDLSSESTVSRIRTEHFPLTLESARPSHTSQYLCASSRGKVNTEAFFGQGTRLTVV.

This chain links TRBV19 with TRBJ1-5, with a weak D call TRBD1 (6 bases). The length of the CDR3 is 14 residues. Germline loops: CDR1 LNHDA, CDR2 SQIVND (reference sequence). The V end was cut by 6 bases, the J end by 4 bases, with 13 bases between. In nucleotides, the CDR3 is TGTGCCAGTAGGTTGGGGGCAGGAAATCAGCCCCAGCATTTT. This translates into CASRLGAGNQPQHF.

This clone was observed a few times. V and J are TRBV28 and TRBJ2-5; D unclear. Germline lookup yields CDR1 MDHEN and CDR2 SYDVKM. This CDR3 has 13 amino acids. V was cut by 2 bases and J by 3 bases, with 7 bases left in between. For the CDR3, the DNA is TGTGCCAGCAGTTTAGTGCAGGAAGAGACCCAGTACTTC. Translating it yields CASSLVQEETQYF.

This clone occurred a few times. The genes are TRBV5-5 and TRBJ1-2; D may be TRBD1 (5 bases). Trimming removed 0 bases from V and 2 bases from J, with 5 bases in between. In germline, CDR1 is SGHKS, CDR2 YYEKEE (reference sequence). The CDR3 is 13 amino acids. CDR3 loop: CASSLDRNYGYTF. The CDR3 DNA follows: TGTGCCAGCAGCTTGGACAGGAACTATGGCTACACCTTC.